This T cell receptor beta chain was observed in a study of blood T cells in healthy people across ages. General study findings and limits: Across samples, TCR beta diversity tracked strongly with naive T cell percentage. Higher diversity, along with more naive CD4+ cells, distinguished long-lived donors from aged donors.

With 5 bases removed from V and 9 bases from J, the gap between germline ends came to 17 bases. The germline CDR1 and CDR2 sequences are SGHVS and FQNEAQ. The CDR3 extends over 13 amino acids. A remark on this clonotype: Its cognate antigen is unknown.

Investigators took roughly 9.5 milliliters of peripheral blood from every donor. Using a J-beta primer mix together with a sample-barcoded 5' primer, a second PCR was run for roughly 6 to 12 cycles. Carrying 12 random nucleotides, a template-switch adaptor labeled each individual cDNA molecule. TCRdb used MiXCR to reprocess the 5' RACE reads, holding one entry per CDR3 protein. The sample shows 2 million or so distinct CDR3 sequences, around half of them seen only once. The TCR originated in a woman aged 40-49 years in good health. The rearrangement joins TRBV7-8 to TRBJ2-7, with D possibly being TRBD1 (6 bases). Sequencing used blood. The CDR3 nucleotides read TGTGCCAGCAGCCCGGGGTTGGGGGCTTGGCAGTACTTC. Amino acid sequence: CASSPGLGAWQYF.